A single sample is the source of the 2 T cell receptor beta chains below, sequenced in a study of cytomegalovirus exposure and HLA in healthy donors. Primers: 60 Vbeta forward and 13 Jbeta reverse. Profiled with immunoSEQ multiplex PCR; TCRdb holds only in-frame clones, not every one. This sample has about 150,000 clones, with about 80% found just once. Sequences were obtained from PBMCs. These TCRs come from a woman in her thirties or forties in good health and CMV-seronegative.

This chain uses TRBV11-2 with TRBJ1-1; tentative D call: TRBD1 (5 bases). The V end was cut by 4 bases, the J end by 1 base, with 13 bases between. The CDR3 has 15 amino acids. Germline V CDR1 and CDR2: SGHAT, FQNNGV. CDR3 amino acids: CASSSIWGRNTEAFF. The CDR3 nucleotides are TGTGCCAGCAGCTCCATCTGGGGCAGGAACACTGAAGCTTTCTTT.

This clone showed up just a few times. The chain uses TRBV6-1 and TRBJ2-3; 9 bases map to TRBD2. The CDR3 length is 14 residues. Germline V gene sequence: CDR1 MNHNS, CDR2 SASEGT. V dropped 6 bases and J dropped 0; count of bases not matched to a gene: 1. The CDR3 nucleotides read TGTGCCAGCAGCCTAGCGGGAAGCACAGATACGCAGTATTTT. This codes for CASSLAGSTDTQYF.